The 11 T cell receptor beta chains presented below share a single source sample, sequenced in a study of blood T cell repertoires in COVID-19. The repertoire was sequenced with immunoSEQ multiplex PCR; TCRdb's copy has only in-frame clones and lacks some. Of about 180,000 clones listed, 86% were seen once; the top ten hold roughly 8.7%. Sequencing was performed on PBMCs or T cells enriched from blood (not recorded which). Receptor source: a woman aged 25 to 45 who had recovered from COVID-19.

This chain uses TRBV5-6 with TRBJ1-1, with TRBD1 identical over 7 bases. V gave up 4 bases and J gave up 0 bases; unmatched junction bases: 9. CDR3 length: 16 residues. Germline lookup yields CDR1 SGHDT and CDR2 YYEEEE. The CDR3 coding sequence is TGTGCCAGCAGCCGCGCCCTGGGACAGATGAACACTGAAGCTTTCTTT. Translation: CASSRALGQMNTEAFF.

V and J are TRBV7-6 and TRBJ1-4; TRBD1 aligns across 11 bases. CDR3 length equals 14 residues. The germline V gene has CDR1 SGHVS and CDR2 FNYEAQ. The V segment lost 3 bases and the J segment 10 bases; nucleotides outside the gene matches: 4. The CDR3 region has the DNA TGTGCCAGCAGCTTGGACAGGGGGCTAGGAAAACTGTTTTTT. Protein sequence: CASSLDRGLGKLFF. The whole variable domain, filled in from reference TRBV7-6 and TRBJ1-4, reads GAGVSQSPRYKVTKRGQDVALRCDPISGHVSLYWYRQALGQGPEFLTYFNYEAQQDKSGLPNDRFSAERPEGSISTLTIQRTEQRDSAMYRCASSLDRGLGKLFFGSGTQLSVL.

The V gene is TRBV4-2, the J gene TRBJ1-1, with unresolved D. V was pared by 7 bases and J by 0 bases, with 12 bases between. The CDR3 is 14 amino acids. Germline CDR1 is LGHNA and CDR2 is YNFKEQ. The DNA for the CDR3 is TGTGCCAGCACTCGAACGACTTTGAACACTGAAGCTTTCTTT. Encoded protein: CASTRTTLNTEAFF.

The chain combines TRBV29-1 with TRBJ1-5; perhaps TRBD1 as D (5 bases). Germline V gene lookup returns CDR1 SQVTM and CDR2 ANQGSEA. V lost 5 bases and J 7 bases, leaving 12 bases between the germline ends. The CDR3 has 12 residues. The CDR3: CSVFQGTQPQHF. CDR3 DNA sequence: TGCAGCGTTTTTCAGGGCACCCAGCCCCAGCATTTT.

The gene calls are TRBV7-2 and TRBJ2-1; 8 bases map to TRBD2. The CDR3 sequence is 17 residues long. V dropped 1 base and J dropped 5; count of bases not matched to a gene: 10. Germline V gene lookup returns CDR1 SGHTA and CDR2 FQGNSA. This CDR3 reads CASSLGLAVAGHNEQFF. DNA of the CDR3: TGTGCCAGCAGCTTAGGATTGGCGGTAGCGGGGCACAATGAGCAGTTCTTC.

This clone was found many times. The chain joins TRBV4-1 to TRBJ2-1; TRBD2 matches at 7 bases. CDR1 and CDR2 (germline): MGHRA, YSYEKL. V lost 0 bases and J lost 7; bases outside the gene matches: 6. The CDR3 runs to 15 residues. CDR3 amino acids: CASSQELASGNEQFF. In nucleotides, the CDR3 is TGCGCCAGCAGCCAAGAACTGGCTAGCGGTAATGAGCAGTTCTTC.

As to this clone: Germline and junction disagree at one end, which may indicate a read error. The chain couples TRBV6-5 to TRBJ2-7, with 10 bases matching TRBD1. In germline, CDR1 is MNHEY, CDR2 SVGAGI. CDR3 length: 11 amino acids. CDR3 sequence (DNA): TGCGCCGGACAGGGGGCCTACGAGCAGTACTTC. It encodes CAGQGAYEQYF.

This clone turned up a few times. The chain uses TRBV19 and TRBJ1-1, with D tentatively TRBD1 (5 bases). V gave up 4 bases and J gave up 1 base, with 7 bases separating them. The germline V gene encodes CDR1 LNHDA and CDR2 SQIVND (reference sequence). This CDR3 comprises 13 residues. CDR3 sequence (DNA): TGTGCCAGTAGTAATAGGGGGAACACTGAAGCTTTCTTT. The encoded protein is CASSNRGNTEAFF.

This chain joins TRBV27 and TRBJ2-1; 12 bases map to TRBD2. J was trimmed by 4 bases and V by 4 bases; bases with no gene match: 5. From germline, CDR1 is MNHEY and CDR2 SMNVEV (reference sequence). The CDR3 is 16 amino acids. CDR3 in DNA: TGTGCCAGCAGTTCCCGGACTAGCGGGAATTACAATGAGCAGTTCTTC. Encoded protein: CASSSRTSGNYNEQFF.

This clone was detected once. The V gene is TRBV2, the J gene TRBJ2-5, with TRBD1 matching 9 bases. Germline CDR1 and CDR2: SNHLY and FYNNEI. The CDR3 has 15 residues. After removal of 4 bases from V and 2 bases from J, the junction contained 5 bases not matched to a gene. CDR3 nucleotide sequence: TGTGCCAGCAGTGCTTCGGGACAGGGTCAAGAGACCCAGTACTTC. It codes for CASSASGQGQETQYF.

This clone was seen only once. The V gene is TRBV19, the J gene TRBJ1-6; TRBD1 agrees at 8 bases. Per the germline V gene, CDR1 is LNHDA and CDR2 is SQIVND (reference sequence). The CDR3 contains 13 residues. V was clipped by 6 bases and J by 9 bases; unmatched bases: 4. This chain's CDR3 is CASRTGVISPLHF. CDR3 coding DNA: TGTGCCAGTAGGACAGGGGTTATTTCACCCCTCCACTTT.